Below, 2 T cell receptor beta chains from the same sample are listed, as sequenced in a study of PD-1 blockade in classical Hodgkin lymphoma. Profiled with immunoSEQ multiplex PCR; TCRdb holds only in-frame clones, not every one. The sample holds about 44,000 clones, 55% to 80% seen once. Stated time point: cycle 4 day 1 (C4D1), after 5 to 7 weeks of nivolumab. Each and every patient relapsed after autologous stem cell transplantation, and patients got differing brentuximab vedotin exposure. The sample in question was peripheral blood mononuclear cells (PBMCs), obtained before the fourth cycle of nivolumab. These receptors came from a human donor with classical Hodgkin lymphoma.

This clone was seen more than once but under ten times. The chain combines TRBV15 with TRBJ1-1; the D is unclear. V lost 1 base and J lost 4, with 7 bases in between. This CDR3 region has 13 residues. Germline V gene sequence: CDR1 LNHNV, CDR2 YYDKDF (reference sequence). CDR3 protein: CATSRVPGTEAFF. CDR3 nucleotide sequence: TGTGCCACCAGCAGAGTTCCGGGCACTGAAGCTTTCTTT.

V usage is TRBV10-3 and J usage is TRBJ2-2; tentative D call: TRBD2 (6 bases). Trimming cost V 4 bases and J 6 bases, with 12 bases left between them. Looked up from germline, CDR1 is ENHRY and CDR2 is SYGVKD. This CDR3 contains 14 residues. The chain's CDR3 is CAISVLSGAGELFF. The CDR3 nucleotides read TGTGCCATCAGTGTGTTATCGGGGGCCGGGGAGCTGTTTTTT.